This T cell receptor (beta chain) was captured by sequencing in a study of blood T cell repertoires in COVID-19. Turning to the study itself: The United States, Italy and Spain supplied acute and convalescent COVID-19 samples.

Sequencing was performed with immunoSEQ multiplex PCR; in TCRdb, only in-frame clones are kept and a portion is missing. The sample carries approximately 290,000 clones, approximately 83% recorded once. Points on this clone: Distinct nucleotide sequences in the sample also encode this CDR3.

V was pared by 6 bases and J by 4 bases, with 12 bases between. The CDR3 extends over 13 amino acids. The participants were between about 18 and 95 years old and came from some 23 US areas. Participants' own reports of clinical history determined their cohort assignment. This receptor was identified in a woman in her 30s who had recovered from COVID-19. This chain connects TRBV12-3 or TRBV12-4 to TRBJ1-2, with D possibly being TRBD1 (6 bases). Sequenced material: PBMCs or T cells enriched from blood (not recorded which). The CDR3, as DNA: TGTGCCAGCAGCCCAGGACAGTCCTATGGCTACACCTTC. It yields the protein CASSPGQSYGYTF.